The 5 T cell receptor beta chains presented below share a single source sample, sequenced in a study of T cell repertoires in cytomegalovirus infection. For these receptors, no antigen is known. One entry per CDR3 protein results from TCRdb running MiXCR on the reads. The sample shows about 920,000 distinct CDR3 sequences, around 30% of them seen only once. This sample comprised cultured CD8+ T cells from PBMCs, obtained from culture after CMV antigen stimulation. All receptors come from a human donor in good health (CMV status not recorded). Some clones in this sample may be carry-over from other donors' samples.

This clonotype showed up just a few times. The chain links TRBV19 to TRBJ2-2, with D tentatively TRBD1 (5 bases). Between the trimmed V and J ends, which lost 1 base and 6 bases, there was a span of 12 bases. Germline CDR1 reads LNHDA; CDR2 reads SQIVND (reference sequence). The CDR3 contains 15 residues. The DNA for the CDR3 is TGTGCCAGTAGTATAGTGGGGCAGGCGTCCGGGGAGCTGTTTTTT. It specifies CASSIVGQASGELFF. Full variable domain (outside the CDR3, taken from reference TRBV19 and TRBJ2-2): DGGITQSPKYLFRKEGQNVTLSCEQNLNHDAMYWYRQDPGQGLRLIYYSQIVNDFQKGDIAEGYSVSREKKESFPLTVTSAQKNPTAFYLCASSIVGQASGELFFGEGSRLTVL.

This clonotype was observed at least ten times. CDR3 coding DNA: TGTGCCAGCAGCCCCCCCGGGACAGGGGTCGGGCAGCCCCAGCATTTT. Its translation: CASSPPGTGVGQPQHF. This chain links TRBV7-8 with TRBJ1-5; TRBD1 aligns across 10 bases. Germline V gene sequence: CDR1 SGHVS, CDR2 FQNEAQ. The junction had 11 bases not matched to a gene; V was cut back by 5 bases and J by 7 bases. The CDR3 runs to 16 residues.

This clonotype was counted only a few times. This chain uses TRBV7-6 with TRBJ2-5, with a tentative D call TRBD2 (5 bases). Trimming pared 4 bases from V and 5 bases from J, leaving 14 bases between. The CDR3 covers 14 residues. Germline CDR1 is SGHVS and CDR2 is FNYEAQ. The CDR3 here is CASSSELVSETQYF. The CDR3 DNA reads TGTGCCAGCAGCTCCGAACTAGTATCGGAGACCCAGTACTTC. The whole variable domain, filled in from reference TRBV7-6 and TRBJ2-5, reads GAGVSQSPRYKVTKRGQDVALRCDPISGHVSLYWYRQALGQGPEFLTYFNYEAQQDKSGLPNDRFSAERPEGSISTLTIQRTEQRDSAMYRCASSSELVSETQYFGPGTRLLVL.

This chain links TRBV29-1 with TRBJ2-3; D uncertain. The CDR3 has 13 amino acids. Trimming removed 0 bases from V and 2 bases from J, with 6 bases in between. Germline values: CDR1 SQVTM, CDR2 ANQGSEA. CDR3 residues: CSVEDTYTDTQYF. CDR3 nucleotide sequence: TGCAGCGTTGAAGATACGTACACAGATACGCAGTATTTT.

The CDR3 bases are TGTGCCAGCAGCCAAGAAGGGGCAGCGAACTATGGCTACACCTTC. Amino acid sequence: CASSQEGAANYGYTF. The rearrangement uses TRBV4-2 and TRBJ1-2; tentative D call: TRBD1 (5 bases). CDR1 and CDR2 (germline): LGHNA, YNFKEQ. The CDR3 totals 15 residues. V was clipped by 0 bases and J by 2 bases, with 10 bases between them.